The T cell receptor beta chain described here comes from a study of cytomegalovirus exposure and HLA in healthy donors. Study-wide results and caveats: Being productive about 87% or about 30% of the time was typical of most TCR beta V segments in an earlier analysis. It was reported that TCR beta sequences correctly inferred the HLA-A and HLA-B alleles for most subjects. In vitro confirmation showed a few CMV-associated chains to be CMV antigen specific.

A multiplex PCR was run with 60 Vbeta primers and 13 Jbeta primers. Some clones are missing from TCRdb's copy, which holds only in-frame ones; the method was immunoSEQ multiplex PCR. The listing records approximately 93,000 clones. A word on this clone: No antigen is known for it.

The germline gives CDR1 SNHLY, CDR2 FYNNEI. The ends were cut back, 4 bases at V and 9 bases at J, with 7 bases in the middle. The CDR3 has 11 residues. The material sequenced was PBMCs. The TCR comes from a woman under 40 in good health and CMV-seronegative. The chain has TRBV2 and TRBJ2-1, with a tentative D call TRBD2 (5 bases). Here the CDR3 DNA reads TGTGCCAGCAGTGTCGGGGTTGAGCAGTTCTTC. As protein: CASSVGVEQFF.